Following are 6 T cell receptor beta chains from one sample sequenced in a study of shared clonotypes between healthy human individuals. The naive CD8 fraction comprised CD45RO-negative cells positively selected for CCR7 and excluded terminally differentiated effector memory CD45RA+ cells. This table comes from immunoSEQ multiplex PCR, and its TCRdb copy is limited to in-frame clones, with some not included. The sample records around 2,000,000 clones, about 93% being singletons. The specimen was naive CD8+ T cells from PBMCs. All receptors come from a man younger than 30 in good health. Some clones in this sample may be carry-over from other donors' samples.

The chain recombines TRBV11-2 with TRBJ2-5; D is ambiguous. The J call is in doubt because the DNA end fits TRBJ2-7 better. Germline V lookup: CDR1 SGHAT, CDR2 FQNNGV. The CDR3 runs 14 residues. The CDR3 DNA sequence: TGTGCCAGCAGCTTAGTTAGCATAGGGTACGAGCAGTACTTC. This translates into CASSLVSIGYEQYF.

The chain uses TRBV7-2 and TRBJ2-5; D remains unclear. Between the trimmed V and J ends, which lost 1 base and 2 bases, there was a span of 20 bases. Germline CDR1 is SGHTA and CDR2 is FQGNSA. This CDR3 region has 18 residues. CDR3 residues: CASSLGSSARLEQETQYF. DNA for the CDR3: TGTGCCAGCAGCTTAGGGTCGTCGGCAAGGTTAGAGCAAGAGACCCAGTACTTC. The full variable domain, in which reference TRBV7-2 and TRBJ2-5 provide the parts outside the CDR3, is GAGVSQSPSNKVTEKGKDVELRCDPISGHTALYWYRQSLGQGLEFLIYFQGNSAPDKSGLPSDRFSAERTGGSVSTLTIQRTQQEDSAVYLCASSLGSSARLEQETQYFGPGTRLLVL.

The table lists this clone with a count of one. This chain joins TRBV28 and TRBJ2-1, with D possibly matching TRBD1 (5 bases). CDR1 is MDHEN and CDR2 is SYDVKM in the germline V gene. V was shortened by 6 bases and J by 0 bases, with 12 bases between the two germline ends. CDR3 length: 15 amino acids. The CDR3 DNA follows: TGTGCCAGCAGGGCCGACAGAAGCTCCTACAATGAGCAGTTCTTC. It encodes CASRADRSSYNEQFF.

Written as DNA, the CDR3 is TGTGCCAGCAGCCCTAGCAGGGTATCCCCAACTTCTGTTTACGAGCAGTACTTC. As protein: CASSPSRVSPTSVYEQYF. The chain couples TRBV27 to TRBJ2-7; the D call may be TRBD1 or TRBD2 (5 bases each). Germline lookup yields CDR1 MNHEY and CDR2 SMNVEV (reference sequence). V lost 6 bases to trimming and J lost 4 bases, with 28 bases between them. The CDR3 length is 18 residues.

This clone came up once. The rearrangement joins TRBV9 to TRBJ1-3, with D tentatively TRBD1 (5 bases). This CDR3 is 14 amino acids long. Germline V gene sequence: CDR1 SGDLS, CDR2 YYNGEE. Trimming pared 0 bases from V and 4 bases from J, leaving 8 bases between. The CDR3 DNA reads as TGTGCCAGCAGCGTAGGACAGTTGGGAAACACCATATATTTT. Protein product: CASSVGQLGNTIYF.

The V and J genes are TRBV30 and TRBJ2-2, with 9 bases lining up with TRBD1. The CDR3 has 14 residues. Germline CDR1 is GTSNPN and CDR2 is SVGIG (reference sequence). The junction had 1 base not matched to a gene; V was cut back by 3 bases and J by 2 bases. CDR3 residues: CAWSTGGNTGELFF. The CDR3 DNA reads TGTGCCTGGAGCACAGGGGGCAACACCGGGGAGCTGTTTTTT.